Below, one T cell receptor beta chain is given with its context. The antigen remains unidentified. The sample originates from a study of OX40 agonist ivuxolimab in advanced cancers. Data came from immunoSEQ multiplex PCR; TCRdb stores just in-frame clones and leaves some out. The repertoire holds 65,000 to 75,000 clones, with 89% as singletons. V gave up 2 bases and J gave up 0 bases, with 4 bases separating them. The CDR3 extends over 14 amino acids. Germline loops: CDR1 MNHNY, CDR2 SVGAGI (reference sequence). Whole-study results and caveats: CD4+ and CD8+ blood T cells expanded clonally by week 6 at 0.1 to 3.0 mg/kg.

This TCR derives from an adult with an advanced solid tumor such as melanoma, head and neck, liver or kidney cancer. Sequenced here: CD4+ or CD8+ T cells sorted from blood, sampled in a trial of the OX40 agonist ivuxolimab. The V gene is TRBV6-6, the J gene TRBJ2-2, with no clear D. This chain's CDR3 is CASSYSSNTGELFF. CDR3 sequence (DNA): TGTGCCAGCAGTTACAGTTCGAACACCGGGGAGCTGTTTTTT.